What follows is one T cell receptor (beta chain) and its context. This clonotype was picked up a small number of times. Its antigen specificity is not known. Relative to the germline gene, one junction end is altered; a read error may explain this. Set within a cohort of healthcare workers in London, UK, this nested case-control study involved weekly PCR testing of nasopharyngeal swabs along with blood sampling. Healthcare workers were recruited during the week of the UK lockdown, between 23 and 31 March 2020, and followed weekly for up to roughly 16 weeks. This record belongs to a study of early T cells in non-severe SARS-CoV-2 infection (dated by TCRdb to the early 2020s). Background for the entire study: Because TCR sequencing was done on bulk RNA from unsorted whole blood, the alpha and beta chains could not be paired.

General findings and caveats noted by the study authors: VDJdb matching was skewed toward anti-spike CD8 responses and likely underestimated virus-specific expansions by missing private and CD4 specificities.

Preparation of the library involved 5' RACE. Sequencing took place on a NextSeq 500. Unique molecular identifiers were attached to individual cDNA molecules in the TCR library protocol so that sequencing error and PCR bias could be corrected. Both TCR alpha and beta chains were sequenced, and tight co-correlation was observed between alpha and beta sequence abundances in each sample. As for the original processing: Decombinator V4 was used to annotate the V gene, J gene and CDR3 of the TCR sequences. Expanded TCRs were defined as changing significantly between any two time points under a Poisson model with p below 0.0001. TCR abundances were normalised to the total number of TCRs sequenced in each sample and reported as counts per million. MAIT TCRs were defined by TRAV1-2 paired with TRAJ12, TRAJ20 or TRAJ33, and iNKT TCRs by TRAV10 paired with TRAJ18. VDJdb, accessed 1 November 2021, was searched for CMV, EBV and SARS-CoV-2 annotated TCRs, with TCRs annotated for multiple antigens excluded. Using fastp trimming at Q25 and MiXCR clonotype assembly, TCRdb reanalyzed the public sequencing data and kept in-frame beta chains. Duplicate CDR3 protein sequences are folded into a single record with the most common DNA and genes. The V and J calls follow TCRdb's processing rather than the paper's. In this sample the table shows about 49,000 distinct CDR3 sequences, 5.5% to 8% of which occur a single time. 2.8% of the sample is taken by the ten largest.

There are 14 amino acids in the CDR3, from cysteine to phenylalanine inclusive. CDR3 DNA only is kept here, 42 bases in frame from base 1. As encoded in the germline V gene (reference sequence), CDR1 is SSHAT while CDR2 is FNYEAQ. Sequences were derived from whole blood, sampled at baseline. The sequence links TRBV7-7 to TRBJ2-7, with 7 middle bases fitting TRBD2. This clonotype was sampled from an adult who was a healthcare worker with PCR-confirmed SARS-CoV-2 infection or an uninfected control (not recorded which). The nucleotide sequence is TGTGCTAGCAGCATGGACGCTGCTAGCGGCAAGCAGTACTTC. Protein translation: CASSMDAASGKQYF. Extended through the reference TRBV7-7 and TRBJ2-7 proteins, this CDR3 yields the full variable domain: GAGVSQSPRYKVTKRGQDVTLRCDPISSHATLYWYQQALGQGPEFLTYFNYEAQPDKSGLPSDRFSAERPEGSISTLTIQRTEQRDSAMYRCASSMDAASGKQYFGPGTRLTVT.